This T cell receptor (beta chain) is from a study of T cells in Graves' hyperthyroidism and ophthalmopathy. Amplification targeted TCR beta CDR3 regions from RNA transcripts. Initially, a first-round RT-PCR of the TCR CDR3 employed the HTBI primer set. MiXCR, run by TCRdb on the multiplex PCR reads, gives a single entry per CDR3 protein. The sample includes roughly 650,000 distinct CDR3 sequences, about 16% seen only once; the top ten take under 3.5%. This clonotype appeared many times. Per germline, CDR1 DFQATT and CDR2 SNEGSKA (reference sequence). The CDR3 consists of 12 residues. The chain joins TRBV20-1 to TRBJ2-3; no firm D call. The material sequenced was blood. The receptor's source is a woman in her thirties or forties with Graves' ophthalmopathy. The CDR3 region has the DNA TGCAGCGTCGAGAAGGCCACAGATACGCAGTATTTT. Its translation is CSVEKATDTQYF.